A selection of T cell receptor beta chains follows, all from one sample in a study of cytotoxic CD8 clonotypes in ibrutinib-treated CLL. Measured with immunoSEQ multiplex PCR; TCRdb has only the in-frame clones, and not every one. The sample lists about 50,000 clones, roughly three fifths occurring once. Sample: PBMCs, taken after 24 months of ibrutinib treatment. The source is a human donor with chronic lymphocytic leukemia. Both conserved end residues are part of each CDR3. The D gene is left open where the match is weak. The size entry is marked missing in some rows and otherwise reads once, few, many or a size class.

D,V,size,J,DNA,CDR3
.,TRBV6-5,many,TRBJ2-2,TGTGCCACCCGGCTCTTGGGAGGCACCGGGGAGCTGTTTTTT,CATRLLGGTGELFF
.,TRBV28,.,TRBJ2-7,TGTGCCAGCAGTTTATATGCAGGACCCTCCTACGAGCAGTACTTC,CASSLYAGPSYEQYF
.,TRBV15,.,TRBJ1-1,TGTGCCACCAGCAGAGAACAGGGTCGGACTGAAGCTTTCTTT,CATSREQGRTEAFF
TRBD1,TRBV5-1,.,TRBJ1-4,TGCGCCAGCAGCTTAACAGGGGTTAATGAAAAACTGTTTTTT,CASSLTGVNEKLFF
TRBD1,TRBV11-2,once,TRBJ1-2,TGTGCCAGCAGCTCCATGATAGACAGGGATAATAACTATGGCTACACCTTC,CASSSMIDRDNNYGYTF
.,TRBV6-5,.,TRBJ1-3,TGTGCCACCAAGGAGGGATCAGGAAACACCATATATTTT,CATKEGSGNTIYF
TRBD2,TRBV4-2,.,TRBJ2-5,TGTGCCAGCAGCCCGGCCGGGACTAGCGGGGGGACCCCAGGGACCCAGTACTTC,CASSPAGTSGGTPGTQYF
TRBD1,TRBV7-9,few,TRBJ1-2,TGTGCCAGCAGCTTGACAGGGGGATATGGCTACACCTTC,CASSLTGGYGYTF
.,TRBV5-1,few,TRBJ2-1,TGCGCCAGCAGCCTCACTTCCGGGACGCTAAACAATGAGCAGTTCTTC,CASSLTSGTLNNEQFF
.,TRBV14,few,TRBJ1-1,TGTGCCAGCAGCCAAGATATGGGCAGTGAAGCTTTCTTT,CASSQDMGSEAFF
.,TRBV10-2,.,TRBJ2-1,TGCGCGGCAAGGGGTTCCGACCAGTTCTTC,CAARGSDQFF